Described below is a single T cell receptor (beta chain) sequence and its context. This clonotype was recorded many times. Its antigen remains undetermined. No base-level quality is on record; no much larger clone is a single base apart. Every donor in the study was a healthy Caucasian. Three pairs of female monozygotic twins, all aged 18 to 29 years, made up the twin cohort. Peripheral blood mononuclear cells were the source from which RNA for the TCR libraries was isolated. This sample is drawn from a study of identical twins (dated by TCRdb to the mid-2010s). Background on the whole study: TCR alpha and beta repertoires from monozygotic twins, unrelated adults of various ages and cord blood were deep-sequenced to test whether fetal clonotypes persist. Replicate twin experiments were performed at different times using different library preparation protocols to rule out contamination. The study at large found these results: Because the same donors could not be followed over many years, the conclusions relied on cross-sectional statistical analysis. Abundant cord blood beta clonotypes carried fewer insertions; young adult naive repertoires showed a weaker similar trend, while memory repertoires showed none. Recombination models systematically underestimated out-of-frame TCR alpha sharing in monozygotic twins but agreed with sharing between unrelated individuals. Zero-insertion analyses could be partly confounded by invariant T cells such as MAIT and iNKT, though diverse VJ usage argued against such confounding for most clonotypes. Compared with coincidental sharing between unrelated individuals, out-of-frame TCR alpha sequences shared between twins had an excess of sequences with low generation probability. The excess sharing between twins in beta out-of-frame sequences was weaker because fewer shared sequences reduced the signal-to-noise ratio.

Library prep was done by 5' RACE. The reads were generated on an Illumina HiSeq 2000. A universal primer binding site was added through template switching, and the final cDNA carried a unique molecular identifier so that TCR cDNA molecules could be counted accurately. First-strand cDNA for TCR alpha and beta chains was synthesized from specific primers in the conserved constant-segment region. To control for contamination, every cDNA library carried two barcodes: a SMART-Mk sample barcode plus Illumina barcodes. TruSeq adapter sequences and Illumina sample barcodes were added in two successive PCR steps. The TCR alpha and beta cDNA libraries were sequenced on the Illumina HiSeq platform using custom primers. In the original analysis: MiGEC was used to process raw reads and extract unique molecular identifiers, and MiXCR was used to find CDR3 positions. Recombination models were inferred per individual with the repgenHMM and IGoR tools using an EM algorithm. The analysis of shared clonotypes was done with the tcR package in R, with sharing normalized by the product of cloneset sizes. Out-of-frame nonproductive sequences were analyzed to study raw recombination free of thymic and clonal selection effects. The raw public reads went through TCRdb reprocessing: fastp at Q25, MiXCR clone calling, in-frame beta chains kept. Merged by CDR3 protein, the rows form single entries marked with the most common genes and DNA. What appears here as the V and J calls and clone size reflects TCRdb's work, not the paper's. The sample yields 690,000 or so distinct CDR3 sequences; 8.5% to 9.5% were counted once. Approximately 0.96% of the sample is held by the ten biggest clonotypes.

The V end loses 4 bases and the J end loses 1 base, and a stretch of 17 bases separates them. The germline V gene encodes CDR1 SGHRS and CDR2 YFSETQ. Including cysteine and phenylalanine, the CDR3 has 16 amino acids. The entry retains the CDR3 DNA only, 48 bases that are in frame from base 1. These sequences were also reported in another study, on yellow fever vaccine responses in identical twins. Per the second study: The authors reported that the T cell response to vaccination in identical twins appeared partly convergent and partly personalized. Focusing on identical twins, the study followed the T cell clones that responded to the vaccine, and did so with precision.

The chain is assembled from TRBV5-1 and TRBJ2-5; perhaps TRBD2 is the D gene, with 5 bases matching. The material sequenced was PBMCs. The origin of this receptor is a woman between 18 and 29 years old in good health. CDR3 loop: CASSPDMTGSQETQYF. In nucleotides, the sequence is TGCGCCAGCAGCCCTGATATGACGGGATCCCAAGAGACCCAGTACTTC.